This T cell receptor beta chain came from a study of T cell changes during pregnancy in multiple sclerosis. Clones were sequenced by immunoSEQ multiplex PCR, and TCRdb holds only the in-frame ones, with some missing. Of 15,000 to 20,000 clones listed, 88% are singletons. CDR1 is MGHRA, CDR2 YSYEKL, per germline. The trim removed 4 bases at V and 0 bases at J, leaving 10 bases unmatched. This CDR3 is 17 amino acids long. The clonotype comes from a female donor in good health, enrolled as a control in a pregnancy study. This material consisted of CD8+ T cells from peripheral blood mononuclear cells, taken after pregnancy. The chain links TRBV4-1 to TRBJ2-3, with 7 bases matching TRBD2. CDR3 nucleotides: TGCGCCAGCAGCCTGTGGGGGGGGGAGATGAGCACAGATACGCAGTATTTT. Protein product: CASSLWGGEMSTDTQYF.